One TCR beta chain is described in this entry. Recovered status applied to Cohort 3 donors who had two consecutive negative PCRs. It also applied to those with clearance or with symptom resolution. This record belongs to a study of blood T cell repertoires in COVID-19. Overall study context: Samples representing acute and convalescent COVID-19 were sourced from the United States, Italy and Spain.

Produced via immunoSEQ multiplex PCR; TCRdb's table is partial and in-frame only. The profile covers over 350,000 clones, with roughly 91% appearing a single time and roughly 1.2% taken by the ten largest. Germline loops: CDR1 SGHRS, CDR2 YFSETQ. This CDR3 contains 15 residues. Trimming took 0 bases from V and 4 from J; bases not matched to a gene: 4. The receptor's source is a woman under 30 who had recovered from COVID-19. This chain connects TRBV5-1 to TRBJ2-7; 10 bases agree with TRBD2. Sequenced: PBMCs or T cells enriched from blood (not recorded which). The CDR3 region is CASSLGSGGAYEQYF. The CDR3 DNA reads TGCGCCAGCAGCTTGGGAAGCGGGGGGGCTTACGAGCAGTACTTC.